Listed below are T cell receptor beta chains from one sample, sequenced in a study of T cells after somatic rescue of genetic block. The assay was immunoSEQ multiplex PCR, and TCRdb's table has in-frame clones only and misses some. Of 10,000 to 15,000 clones in the sample, 71% were seen once. The sequenced sample consisted of peripheral blood mononuclear cells (PBMCs). Every receptor here comes from a boy aged 10-17 years. CDR3s include the opening cysteine and the closing phenylalanine or tryptophan. Each record gives: clone size, V gene, J gene, D gene, CDR3 DNA, CDR3 protein. The D gene is left open where the match is weak. Not every row has a clone size; where given, it reads once, few, many or a size class.

-	TRBV6-1	TRBJ2-1	-	TGTGCCAGCAGTGCGTTGGGGTCGGGTCGCGACAATGAGCAGTTCTTC	CASSALGSGRDNEQFF
-	TRBV18	TRBJ1-3	TRBD1	TGTGCCAGCTCACAATCGACAGGGTACTCTGGAAACACCATATATTTT	CASSQSTGYSGNTIYF
-	TRBV27	TRBJ2-2	TRBD2	TGTGCCAGCCTACCCTTGGGACTAGCGGGCGCCGGGGAGCTGTTTTTT	CASLPLGLAGAGELFF
-	TRBV2	TRBJ1-4	TRBD1	TGTGCCAGCAGACCGGGACAGGGGGCGCAGAATGAAAAACTGTTTTTT	CASRPGQGAQNEKLFF
-	TRBV30	TRBJ1-2	-	TGTGCCTGGAACCTCAGGGAGGGCTATGGCTACACCTTC	CAWNLREGYGYTF
-	TRBV19	TRBJ2-3	-	TGTGCCAGTATCCCCAGGGGGGCTAGCACAGATACGCAGTATTTT	CASIPRGASTDTQYF
-	TRBV5-1	TRBJ1-3	-	TGCGCCAGCAGCTTGGGACCTTCCGGGGGCTCTGGAAACACCATATATTTT	CASSLGPSGGSGNTIYF
-	TRBV5-1	TRBJ2-7	-	TGCGCCAGCAGCTTGGTGGTAGCGGACTCCTACGAGCAGTACTTC	CASSLVVADSYEQYF
-	TRBV10-3	TRBJ2-3	TRBD2	TGTGCCATCAGGACTAGCGGGGCCACAGATACGCAGTATTTT	CAIRTSGATDTQYF
few	TRBV7-6	TRBJ1-3	TRBD1	TGTGCCAGCAGCTCCCGGGACAGGAATCAAGGTGGAAACACCATATATTTT	CASSSRDRNQGGNTIYF
-	TRBV5-1	TRBJ2-5	TRBD1	TGCGCCAGCACCTTACAGGACAGGGGGTCGGCCCAGTACTTC	CASTLQDRGSAQYF
-	TRBV25-1	TRBJ2-7	TRBD1	TGTGCCAGCAGTGGTCGGGACAGGGGTATCTACGAGCAGTACTTC	CASSGRDRGIYEQYF
few	TRBV7-2	TRBJ1-1	TRBD1	TGTGCCAGCAGCTCGGACAGGTCTGAAGCTTTCTTT	CASSSDRSEAFF
-	TRBV30	TRBJ2-1	-	TGTGCCTGGAGTGTACGAGGTGAGCAGTTCTTC	CAWSVRGEQFF
once	TRBV7-9	TRBJ1-6	TRBD1	TGTGCCAGCAGCTCACGACAGGGCTCGAATTCACCCCTCCACTTT	CASSSRQGSNSPLHF
-	TRBV28	TRBJ2-5	-	TGTGCCAGCAGTTTCCACCTTGGCAGCATCCAAGAGACCCAGTACTTC	CASSFHLGSIQETQYF